Following are 21 T cell receptor beta chains from one sample sequenced in a study of PD-L1 blockade in urothelial cancer (dated by TCRdb to 2017 to 2019). The meaning of the sample's time point label: peripheral blood 6 weeks after treatment start. Library creation used the immunoSEQ multiplex PCR assay. Drawn from immuneACCESS, this table holds only the in-frame rearrangements with V and J called that TCRdb kept. Clones are partly lost; checked studies trace under half to an unresolved V gene and leave the rest unexplained. The sample yields more than 95,000 clones; 86% were counted once. Around 2.4% of the sample is held by the ten biggest clonotypes. The specimen comprised PBMCs, sampled around atezolizumab (anti-PD-L1) treatment. The receptors originated from a man aged 50-60 years with urothelial cancer.

The chain combines TRBV11-1 with TRBJ2-1; D uncertain. CDR3 length equals 13 residues. Trimming removed 4 bases at V and 1 base at J, with 5 bases between. The germline gives CDR1 SGHAT, CDR2 FQDESV (reference sequence). CDR3 residues: CASSSHSYNEQFF. In nucleotides, the CDR3 is TGTGCCAGCAGCTCACATTCCTACAATGAGCAGTTCTTC.

J is TRBJ2-1 and V is TRBV7-3; a weak D match, TRBD2 (7 bases). The V end was cut by 2 bases, the J end by 6 bases, with 14 bases between. The length of the CDR3 is 15 residues. The germline gives CDR1 SGHTA, CDR2 FQGTGA. The CDR3 loop reads CASSLWVGGGNEQFF. CDR3 nucleotides: TGTGCCAGCAGCTTATGGGTGGGAGGGGGCAATGAGCAGTTCTTC.

The chain employs TRBV10-1 and TRBJ2-3; perhaps TRBD2 as D (5 bases). The V gene's germline CDR1 is WNHNN and CDR2 SYGVQD (reference sequence). Between the trimmed V and J ends, which lost 6 bases and 3 bases, there was a span of 16 bases. The CDR3 is made up of 15 amino acids. CDR3 coding DNA: TGCGCCAGCAGCACCACTAGGCTAAGAACAGATACGCAGTATTTT. It codes for CASSTTRLRTDTQYF.

The chain carries TRBV6-1 and TRBJ2-1, with 9 bases fitting TRBD2. Germline lookup yields CDR1 MNHNS and CDR2 SASEGT. The ends lost 5 bases at V and 2 bases at J; junction bases unmatched: 4. This CDR3 is 15 amino acids long. The CDR3 is CASSISGSPYNEQFF. The CDR3 DNA sequence: TGTGCCAGCAGTATTAGCGGGAGCCCCTACAATGAGCAGTTCTTC.

The chain joins TRBV15 to TRBJ1-3; 8 bases align to TRBD1. J gave up 4 bases and V 1 base, and 12 bases lay outside the gene matches. This CDR3 is 18 amino acids long. CDR1 LNHNV and CDR2 YYDKDF come from the germline V gene (reference sequence). The CDR3 coding sequence is TGTGCCACCAGCAGAGCCCAGGGGGCGACGATTCGCGGAAACACCATATATTTT. It translates to CATSRAQGATIRGNTIYF.

This chain connects TRBV5-1 to TRBJ2-5; D call uncertain. From germline, CDR1 is SGHRS and CDR2 YFSETQ. Trimming removed 0 bases from V and 1 base from J, with 7 bases in between. There are 14 residues in the CDR3. CDR3 loop: CASSLGGTQETQYF. Written as DNA, the CDR3 is TGCGCCAGCAGCTTGGGAGGCACCCAAGAGACCCAGTACTTC.

This sequence joins TRBV6-4 and TRBJ1-2, with 9 positions matching TRBD1. Unmatched junction bases numbered 7, after V lost 3 bases and J lost 5 bases. The CDR3 spans 15 residues. Germline V gene data show CDR1 as MRHNA and CDR2 as SNTAGT. CDR3 coding DNA: TGTGCCAGCAGTGAGGGGACAGGGTCACGATATGGCTACACCTTC. Translation: CASSEGTGSRYGYTF.

The V gene is TRBV15, the J gene TRBJ2-5, with D perhaps matching TRBD1 (5 bases). The CDR3 consists of 15 residues. The V gene lost 5 bases and the J gene lost 5 bases, with 18 bases spanning the gap. Germline V gene data show CDR1 as LNHNV and CDR2 as YYDKDF (reference sequence). CDR3 coding DNA: TGTGCCACCAGCCAGAACAGGCCCGGCCGGGAGACCCAGTACTTC. It is translated as CATSQNRPGRETQYF. The entire variable domain, with the rest obtained from reference TRBV15 and TRBJ2-5, is as follows: DAMVIQNPRYQVTQFGKPVTLSCSQTLNHNVMYWYQQKSSQAPKLLFHYYDKDFNNEADTPDNFQSRRPNTSFCFLDIRSPGLGDTAMYLCATSQNRPGRETQYFGPGTRLLVL.

The genes are TRBV27 and TRBJ2-7, with TRBD2 matching over 8 bases. The CDR3 is made up of 15 amino acids. J lost 5 bases, V lost 4 bases, and 10 bases had no gene match. The germline gives CDR1 MNHEY, CDR2 SMNVEV (reference sequence). The CDR3 loop is CASSSRDGRGNEQYF. The CDR3 region has the DNA TGTGCCAGCAGTTCGCGAGACGGGAGGGGTAACGAGCAGTACTTC.

The chain combines TRBV4-1 with TRBJ2-3; possible D gene TRBD2, 5 bases. This CDR3 contains 16 residues. V lost 0 bases to trimming and J lost 0 bases, with 10 bases between them. Per the germline V gene, CDR1 is MGHRA and CDR2 is YSYEKL. The CDR3 DNA follows: TGCGCCAGCAGCCAAGATGTAGCGATAAGCACAGATACGCAGTATTTT. This encodes CASSQDVAISTDTQYF.

CDR3 nucleotides: TGTGCCAGCAGTGAATCAGGGGGGACCTATAATTCACCCCTCCACTTT. Its translation: CASSESGGTYNSPLHF. The chain joins TRBV2 to TRBJ1-6; 7 bases fit TRBD1. The CDR3 loop spans 16 amino acids. With V trimmed by 2 bases and J by 2 bases, 3 bases remained unmatched. Germline assignment: CDR1 SNHLY and CDR2 FYNNEI.

V and J are TRBV28 and TRBJ2-7; maybe TRBD2 (5 bases). Trimming removed 3 bases from V and 10 bases from J, with 16 bases in between. Germline V lookup: CDR1 MDHEN, CDR2 SYDVKM. The CDR3 has 13 amino acids. The CDR3 sequence is CASSFNTRAPQYF. CDR3 nucleotide sequence: TGTGCCAGCAGTTTTAATACTAGGGCTCCTCAGTACTTC.

This chain uses TRBV19 with TRBJ2-7, with TRBD2 identical over 16 bases. With 4 bases clipped from V and 6 bases from J, the junction kept 6 bases outside the gene matches. CDR1 LNHDA and CDR2 SQIVND come from the germline V gene (reference sequence). This CDR3 has 16 residues. CDR3 sequence reads: CASSKGTSGRASEQYF. As DNA, the CDR3 is TGTGCCAGTAGTAAAGGGACTAGCGGGAGGGCCAGCGAGCAGTACTTC.

The chain combines TRBV9 with TRBJ2-7, with D possibly being TRBD2 (5 bases). The CDR3 sequence is 15 residues long. Germline CDR1 SGDLS, CDR2 YYNGEE. V lost 0 bases, J lost 3 bases, and 13 bases lay in between. The CDR3 nucleotides read TGTGCCAGCAGCGTAGAAGGGAGTGGTTTCTACGAGCAGTACTTC. Protein sequence: CASSVEGSGFYEQYF.

The gene calls are TRBV7-5 and TRBJ2-7; TRBD1 was called by the table and not checked on the DNA. TRBV7-5 is assigned pseudogene status. There are 14 residues in the CDR3. The CDR3 reads CARNMGTVGYEQYF. The CDR3 bases are TGTGCCAGAAACATGGGGACAGTGGGATACGAGCAGTACTTC.

The chain links TRBV19 to TRBJ1-2, with 7 bases that match TRBD1. The CDR3 is made up of 16 amino acids. The germline CDR1 and CDR2 sequences are LNHDA and SQIVND (reference sequence). V lost 4 bases and J lost 6; bases outside the gene matches: 14. DNA for the CDR3: TGTGCCAGTAGTAACTGGGACAGCCGACTAACCGATGGCTACACCTTC. Translated: CASSNWDSRLTDGYTF.

J is TRBJ2-1 and V is TRBV21-1; TRBD1 is taken as the D call from the table, unchecked against the DNA. TRBV21-1 is given as a pseudogene. The length of the CDR3 is 18 residues. The CDR3 region is CASSKVYRTGETYNEQFF. In DNA, the CDR3 is TGTGCCAGCAGCAAAGTTTATAGGACAGGGGAAACATACAATGAGCAGTTCTTC.

This sequence joins TRBV7-3 and TRBJ2-5; 15 nucleotides align to TRBD2. Per germline, CDR1 SGHTA and CDR2 FQGTGA. V was pared by 3 bases and J by 4 bases, with 0 bases of the junction left unmatched. The CDR3 consists of 15 residues. CDR3 loop: CASSLGLAGGETQYF. For the CDR3, the DNA is TGTGCCAGCAGCTTGGGACTAGCGGGAGGAGAGACCCAGTACTTC.

The V gene is TRBV28, the J gene TRBJ2-2, with 7 bases lining up with TRBD1. The length of the CDR3 is 16 residues. Losses at the gene ends were 5 bases for V and 5 bases for J; bases not matched to a gene: 11. CDR1 and CDR2 (germline): MDHEN, SYDVKM. CDR3 in DNA: TGTGCCAGCAGTCCCATCCGACAGGGAATAACCGGGGAGCTGTTTTTT. Protein: CASSPIRQGITGELFF.

The chain has TRBV7-3 and TRBJ2-3; TRBD2 agrees at 7 bases. This CDR3 has 15 residues. Germline CDR1 and CDR2: SGHTA and FQGTGA. V trimming: 3 bases; J trimming: 2 bases; junction bases outside the gene matches: 5. In nucleotides, the CDR3 is TGTGCCAGCAGCTTGGCGGGAGTCCCCACAGATACGCAGTATTTT. It yields the protein CASSLAGVPTDTQYF.

This chain uses TRBV28 with TRBJ2-7, with 9 bases fitting TRBD1. The V gene's germline CDR1 is MDHEN and CDR2 SYDVKM. The V and J ends lost 5 bases and 1 base, in that order; junction bases with no gene match: 9. This CDR3 comprises 16 residues. CDR3 nucleotides: TGTGCCAGCAGTGCGCCCCCAGGACAGGGGTCCTACGAGCAGTACTTC. It codes for CASSAPPGQGSYEQYF.